This record concerns one T cell receptor beta chain sequence. Its target is unknown. The assay was immunoSEQ multiplex PCR, and TCRdb's table has in-frame clones only and misses some. Of 70,000 to 95,000 clones in the sample, approximately 83% were seen once. Germline V gives CDR1 LNHDA, CDR2 SQIVND (reference sequence). The ends were cut back, 5 bases at V and 8 bases at J, with 12 bases in the middle. The CDR3 totals 13 residues. The data are from a study of CD4 T cell repertoires in COVID-19. No culture step preceded sequencing of the ex vivo isolated memory T cells. Findings of the study overall: Two or all three memory subsets shared several highly expanded SARS-CoV-2-reactive clonotypes.

Material: CD4+ T cells from peripheral blood, obtained after recovery from COVID-19. The rearrangement links TRBV19 to TRBJ1-4; D ambiguous. The TCR originated in a human donor who had COVID-19. CDR3 in amino acids: CASSFGRGEKLFF. CDR3 DNA: TGTGCCAGTAGTTTCGGACGGGGAGAAAAACTGTTTTTT.